This T cell receptor (beta chain) was sequenced for a study of shared clonotypes between healthy human individuals. The CDR3 is made up of 14 amino acids. V lost 3 bases, J lost 2 bases, and 2 bases stayed unmatched. The germline CDR1 and CDR2 sequences are SGHKS and YYEKEE (reference sequence). Data came from immunoSEQ multiplex PCR; TCRdb stores just in-frame clones and leaves some out. There are roughly 2,000,000 clones in the sample; roughly 95% occur only once, and approximately 1.7% lies in the top ten. It was CD45RO-negative cells, positively selected for CCR7, that made up naive CD8 cells, with terminally differentiated effector memory CD45RA+ cells excluded.

The clonotype comes from a man aged 18 to 35 in good health. Some clones in this sample may be carry-over from other donors' samples. The rearrangement joins TRBV5-5 to TRBJ1-1; 9 bases map to TRBD1. The specimen sequenced was naive CD8+ T cells from PBMCs. The CDR3: CASSWGQGNTEAFF. CDR3 DNA sequence: TGTGCCAGCAGCTGGGGACAGGGTAACACTGAAGCTTTCTTT.